These T cell receptor beta chains were read from a single sample in a study of cytomegalovirus exposure and HLA in healthy donors. Only in-frame clones appear in the TCRdb table, and some are missing; sequencing was by immunoSEQ multiplex PCR. The data contain approximately 190,000 clones, around 84% of them singletons. Material: PBMCs. The receptors derive from a woman aged 50 to 60 in good health and CMV-seropositive. Both conserved end residues are part of each CDR3. D genes are given only for firm matches. Clone size is given for some rows only: seen once, a few or many times, or a class if the clone is expanded.

>TRBJ2-5|.|TRBV7-6|.
TGTGCCAGCAGCTTATTCGGCGCGGGGGCAAGTCAAGAGACCCAGTACTTC
CASSLFGAGASQETQYF
>TRBJ1-3|.|TRBV18|.
TGTGCCAGCTCACCAAGCGGGACTGGAAACACCATATATTTT
CASSPSGTGNTIYF
>TRBJ2-5|.|TRBV5-1|once
TGCGCCAGCAGCTTGGAACAGCAAGAGACCCAGTACTTC
CASSLEQQETQYF
>TRBJ1-2|.|TRBV7-3|.
TGTGCCAGCAGCTTTGGGGCGGCTGGCTACACCTTC
CASSFGAAGYTF
>TRBJ2-7|.|TRBV2|.
TGTGCCAGCATGGCAAATTTCTCCTACGAGCAGTACTTC
CASMANFSYEQYF
>TRBJ2-5|TRBD1|TRBV9|.
TGTGCCAGCCAAGGACAGGGTTTAGGAGAGACCCAGTACTTC
CASQGQGLGETQYF
>TRBJ2-7|TRBD1|TRBV28|once
TGTGCCAGCAGTTCCCAAAGACCCGGGACAGGGGTCTCCGAGCAGTACTTC
CASSSQRPGTGVSEQYF
>TRBJ2-2|.|TRBV2|.
TGTGCCAGCAAGAAACTAGACGAGTCCGGGGAGCTGTTTTTT
CASKKLDESGELFF
>TRBJ1-2|.|TRBV2|.
TGTGCCAGCAGTGAAATATTGGCAGTGGATGGCTACACCTTC
CASSEILAVDGYTF
>TRBJ2-7|.|TRBV6-6|.
TGTGCCAGCAGTTACTGGCGAGGATCCGAGCAGTACTTC
CASSYWRGSEQYF
>TRBJ2-1|.|TRBV5-1|.
TGCGCCAGCAGCTTGGTAGGCCGGGGAGCGGATGAGCAGTTCTTC
CASSLVGRGADEQFF
>TRBJ2-3|.|TRBV9|.
TGTGCCAGCAGCGTAGGGCAGTTCACAGATACGCAGTATTTT
CASSVGQFTDTQYF
>TRBJ2-2|.|TRBV7-9|.
TGTGCCAGCAGCTCGATTCTCGGGGTTGACACCGGGGAGCTGTTTTTT
CASSSILGVDTGELFF
>TRBJ1-6|.|TRBV4-1|.
TGCGCCAGCAGCCAAGGACAAGGAGGCTCACCCCTCCACTTT
CASSQGQGGSPLHF
>TRBJ1-6|TRBD1|TRBV7-2|.
TGTGCCAGCAGCCCGCGACAGGGGGTTAATTCACCCCTCCACTTT
CASSPRQGVNSPLHF
>TRBJ2-1|TRBD2|TRBV5-1|.
TGCGCCAGCAGCCCCAAGACTAGCGGGGCGCCCTACAATGAGCAGTTCTTC
CASSPKTSGAPYNEQFF
>TRBJ1-1|.|TRBV19|.
TGTGCCAGTAGATATGCTCAGGGCATGAACACTGAAGCTTTCTTT
CASRYAQGMNTEAFF
>TRBJ2-1|TRBD2|TRBV7-2|.
TGTGCCAGCAGCCCAGCGGGGAGTTACAATGAGCAGTTCTTC
CASSPAGSYNEQFF
>TRBJ2-3|.|TRBV7-9|few
TGTGCCAGCATCCTAAGACGGGGTGGGCCAGATACGCAGTATTTT
CASILRRGGPDTQYF
>TRBJ2-3|.|TRBV5-1|.
TGCGCCAGCAGCCTGCTGGCCTTTAGCACAGATACGCAGTATTTT
CASSLLAFSTDTQYF
>TRBJ2-7|.|TRBV5-4|.
TGTGCCAGCAGCTCCAGGGGGGACTCCTACGAGCAGTACTTC
CASSSRGDSYEQYF
>TRBJ2-1|.|TRBV5-1|.
TGCGCCAGCAGCTCCTTAGCGGCTTCCTACAATGAGCAGTTCTTC
CASSSLAASYNEQFF
>TRBJ2-3|.|TRBV6-6|.
TGTGCCAGCAGTTACGGCCCCCCAGATACGCAGTATTTT
CASSYGPPDTQYF
>TRBJ2-3|.|TRBV5-1|.
TGCGCCAGCAGCTTGTCGACGGGTGGCACAGATACGCAGTATTTT
CASSLSTGGTDTQYF
>TRBJ2-7|TRBD1|TRBV6-5|.
TGTGCCAGCAGGGGACAGATCACCTACGAGCAGTACTTC
CASRGQITYEQYF
>TRBJ2-3|TRBD2|TRBV23-1|.
TGCGCCAGCAGTCAATCCCTAGCGGGGGGGATAACAGATACGCAGTATTTT
CASSQSLAGGITDTQYF
>TRBJ2-1|TRBD1|TRBV11-3|.
TGTGCCAGCAGCTTAGTAGGGGGCGATCAGTTCTTC
CASSLVGGDQFF
>TRBJ2-5|TRBD2|TRBV6-5|.
TGTGCCAGCAGTGCTAGCGGGGGGGCCGGGGAGACCCAGTACTTC
CASSASGGAGETQYF
>TRBJ1-2|.|TRBV18|.
TGTGCCAGCTCACCACCAACGGCTAACTATGGCTACACCTTC
CASSPPTANYGYTF
>TRBJ2-2|.|TRBV6-5|.
TGTGCCAGCTCCAGCGCGGGCGTAGGCACCGGGGAGCTGTTTTTT
CASSSAGVGTGELFF
>TRBJ1-1|TRBD1|TRBV5-5|few
TGTGCCAGCAGTTGGACAGGGAGGGATACTGAAGCTTTCTTT
CASSWTGRDTEAFF
>TRBJ2-7|.|TRBV4-1|.
TGCGCCAGCAGTCCCCTCGAAGCAGGACACTCTTCCTCGGGCGAGCAGTACTTC
CASSPLEAGHSSSGEQYF
>TRBJ2-3|TRBD1|TRBV4-1|.
TGCGCCAGCAGCCAAGGGATGAGGCAGGGGGGCACAGATACGCAGTATTTT
CASSQGMRQGGTDTQYF
>TRBJ1-5|.|TRBV27|.
TGTGCCAGCAGTTTATCGGGGGCGGTTAGCAATCAGCCCCAGCATTTT
CASSLSGAVSNQPQHF
>TRBJ2-1|.|TRBV6-5|.
TGTGCCAGCAGTGAATGGGTCGGGAAAAATGAGCAGTTCTTC
CASSEWVGKNEQFF
>TRBJ2-1|.|TRBV18|.
TGTGCCAGCTCACAGACTCAGACAGGAAGTGAGCAGTTCTTC
CASSQTQTGSEQFF
>TRBJ1-1|TRBD1|TRBV6-1|.
TGTGCCAGCAGCTTCCTTGGGACAGCCACTGAAGCTTTCTTT
CASSFLGTATEAFF
>TRBJ1-2|.|TRBV18|.
TGTGCCAGCTCACCATTAGTTTCTAACTATGGCTACACCTTC
CASSPLVSNYGYTF
>TRBJ1-6|.|TRBV4-2|.
TGTGCCAGCAGCCCCCGGACGGGATCCTATAATTCACCCCTCCACTTT
CASSPRTGSYNSPLHF
>TRBJ2-2|.|TRBV5-1|.
TGCGCCAGCAGCTGGTTTAGCGGCGCCGGGGAGCTGTTTTTT
CASSWFSGAGELFF
>TRBJ2-5|TRBD2|TRBV9|.
TGTGCCAGCAGCGATCCCTTGACTAGCGGGGGCCAAGAGACCCAGTACTTC
CASSDPLTSGGQETQYF
>TRBJ2-7|TRBD2|TRBV9|once
TGTGCCAGCAGCGTAGAAAGCGGGGTTGGCTACGAGCAGTACTTC
CASSVESGVGYEQYF
>TRBJ2-3|.|TRBV30|.
TGTGCCTGGGCCGCGGGGGCCAGCACAGATACGCAGTATTTT
CAWAAGASTDTQYF
>TRBJ1-4|.|TRBV6-1|few
TGTGCCAGCCATGATGGGGGGATAGGTGAAAAACTGTTTTTT
CASHDGGIGEKLFF
>TRBJ2-3|.|TRBV15|.
TGTGCCACCAGTAAAGGCGGTAGCACAGATACGCAGTATTTT
CATSKGGSTDTQYF